The 3 T cell receptor beta chains in this list originate from one sample, sequenced in a study of tumor-infiltrating lymphocytes in primary liver carcinoma. Extraction of RNA together with DNA used 20-30 mg of unsorted bulk tissue. Total RNA amounting to 500 ng was the source from which TCR beta cDNA was made with a constant-region primer. Modified slightly, ARM-PCR produced TCR beta libraries over three nested multiplex PCR rounds. Running roughly 10 cycles apiece, the first two PCR rounds relied on TRBV1-TRBV30 forward primers together with a C-beta reverse primer. From the multiplex PCR reads, TCRdb called clonotypes with MiXCR, one entry per CDR3 protein. The sample comprises 110,000 or so distinct CDR3 sequences, about four fifths of which are singletons, and roughly a fifth rests with the top ten. Sequencing used liver tumor tissue from sampling region 3. Sample subset: tumor region T3, left-lateral pole. These receptors were taken from a man between 35 and 55 years old with primary liver carcinoma and hepatitis B virus infection.

Points on this clonotype: Since a much larger clone is just one base distant, this may be a read error. The conserved final phenylalanine or tryptophan is absent from the CDR3, which likely points to a read error. The chain has TRBV5-1 and TRBJ2-3, with 7 bases matching TRBD2. The trim removed 5 bases at V and 2 bases at J, leaving 5 bases unmatched. The CDR3 runs to 14 residues. CDR1 is SGHRS and CDR2 is YFSETQ in the germline V gene. The CDR3 loop is CASRSRDYTDTQYL. In DNA, the CDR3 is TGCGCCAGCAGGAGCCGGGACTACACAGATACGCAGTATCTT.

This clonotype was seen only a few times. The rearrangement joins TRBV28 to TRBJ1-2, with 9 bases aligning to TRBD1. Per germline, CDR1 MDHEN and CDR2 SYDVKM. The CDR3 is made up of 15 amino acids. The trim removed 4 bases at V and 5 bases at J, leaving 8 bases unmatched. CDR3 region: CASSSGQGTRYGYTF. The CDR3 DNA follows: TGTGCCAGCAGTTCTGGACAGGGGACTAGGTATGGCTACACCTTC.

This clonotype has at least ten counts. This chain uses TRBV10-2 with TRBJ2-5, with D uncertain. CDR3 length equals 15 residues. CDR1 is WSHSY, CDR2 SAAADI, per germline. The V end lost 7 bases, the J end lost 3 bases, and 18 bases lay between the germline ends. CDR3 amino acids: CASTLRPAIEETQYF. In DNA, the CDR3 is TGCGCCAGCACACTCAGGCCTGCGATAGAAGAGACCCAGTACTTC.